This T cell receptor beta chain derives from a study of blood T cell repertoires in COVID-19. CDR3 length: 15 amino acids. Per germline, CDR1 MDHEN and CDR2 SYDVKM. V lost 6 bases and J lost 4; bases outside the gene matches: 10. Participants were aged about 18 to 100 years from 24 US areas. In the original workflow: Reference gene primer amplification yielded estimated nucleated cell counts. TCRdb's copy holds only in-frame clones and misses some; the assay was immunoSEQ multiplex PCR. That table is the source of V, J and clone size, and D and trimming were worked out from the DNA. The sample lists fewer than 250,000 clones, roughly 85% occurring once.

The rearrangement joins TRBV28 to TRBJ1-2; 8 nucleotides line up with TRBD1. The source material was PBMCs or T cells enriched from blood (not recorded which). The receptor's source is a woman aged 40 to 55 with acute COVID-19. CDR3 residues: CASRPQGRGLYGYTF. The DNA for the CDR3 is TGTGCCAGCAGGCCCCAGGGCAGGGGGCTCTATGGCTACACCTTC.